The clone carrying this T cell receptor beta chain showed up just a few times. Its antigen remains unknown. Trimming took off 6 bases at V and 6 bases at J, with 9 bases between the two ends. This CDR3 is 12 amino acids long. Germline CDR1 and CDR2: SNHLY and FYNNEI. The source of the sample is a study of cytomegalovirus exposure and HLA in healthy donors. Points from the study as a whole: An analysis that was carried out later associated approximately 15,000 TCR beta sequences with HLA alleles at 0.05 false discovery rate. Researchers left out some V segments, among them TRBV6-2 and TRBV6-3, as indistinguishable. Three of the chains that were CMV-associated were confirmed in vitro to be specific for CMV antigens. Cytomegalovirus-associated TCR beta chains were listed, numbering 150 to 200.

PCR was performed using 60 Vbeta and 13 Jbeta primers. Data came from immunoSEQ multiplex PCR; TCRdb stores just in-frame clones and leaves some out. The data contain approximately 200,000 clones, 82% of them seen just once; the ten biggest clones take up 6% to 8%. This chain uses TRBV2 with TRBJ2-1, with no clear D. Sequencing used PBMCs. This sequence was found in a woman in her forties or fifties in good health and CMV-seropositive. DNA for the CDR3: TGTGCCAGCAGAGTCCTGGCCAATGAGCAGTTCTTC. This sequence encodes CASRVLANEQFF.